This T cell receptor beta chain emerged from a study of T cells expressing NK-cell markers. Study-wide context: It was from sorted CD3+CD56+NKG2C+, CD3+CD56+NKG2C- and CD3+CD56-NKG2C+ T cells that TCR beta repertoires came. HCMV serostatus: seven of eight sequenced donors positive, one negative. Study-wide findings and caveats: The study left the HCMV specificity of expanded NKG2C+ T cell clones unresolved. In a group of several donors, dominant NKG2C+ clonotypes represented roughly 1.0-7.0% of CD8+ T cells.

For each CDR3 protein, TCRdb gives one entry from its re-call of the 5' RACE reads, without DNA. With roughly 450,000 distinct CDR3 sequences in the sample, the ten largest clones hold 1.4%. The V gene's germline CDR1 is MGHRA and CDR2 YSYEKL. This CDR3 region has 16 residues. To note about this clonotype: Its cognate antigen is unknown.

The genes are TRBV4-1 and TRBJ2-1; TCRdb indicates TRBD1, and absent DNA this call remains unverified. Sequencing was carried out using blood T cells: a sorted CD56 or NKG2C T cell subset, CD4+ or CD8+ T cells, or bulk PBMC T cells (not recorded which). The receptor was isolated from a woman between 45 and 65 years old in good health. CDR3 amino acids: CASSQYGTGSYNEQFF.